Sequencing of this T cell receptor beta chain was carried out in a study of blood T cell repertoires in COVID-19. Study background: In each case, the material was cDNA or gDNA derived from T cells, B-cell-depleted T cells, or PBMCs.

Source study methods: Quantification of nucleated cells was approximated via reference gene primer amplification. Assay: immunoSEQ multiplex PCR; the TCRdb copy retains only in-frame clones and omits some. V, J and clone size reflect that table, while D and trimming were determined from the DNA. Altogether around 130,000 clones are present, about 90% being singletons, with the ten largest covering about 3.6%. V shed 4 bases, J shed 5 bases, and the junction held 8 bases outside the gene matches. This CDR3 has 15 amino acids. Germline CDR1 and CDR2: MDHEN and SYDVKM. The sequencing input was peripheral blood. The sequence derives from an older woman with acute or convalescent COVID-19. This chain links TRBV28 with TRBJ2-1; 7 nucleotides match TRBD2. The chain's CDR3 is CASSSPGTTHNEQFF. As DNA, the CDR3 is TGTGCCAGCAGTTCCCCCGGGACTACCCACAATGAGCAGTTCTTC.